This T cell receptor (beta chain) was captured in a study of shared clonotypes between healthy human individuals. The study's findings and limits: Non-shared clonotypes had lower generation probabilities than those shared by all four donors. The researchers took only blood, and tissue repertoires probably look different. Represented genetic and exposure-history diversity was restricted by having few donors.

Regarding this clone: The target antigen is unknown.

The method was immunoSEQ multiplex PCR; TCRdb's version includes in-frame clones alone and lacks a portion of them. The table records under 2.5 million clones, less than 95% of them present only once. Adult Caucasians living in Nashville, Tennessee made up all of the donors. Trimming removed 9 bases from V and 4 bases from J; junction bases left unmatched: 6. The CDR3 sequence is 13 residues long. Germline CDR1 LNHDA, CDR2 SQIVND (reference sequence). V is TRBV19 and J is TRBJ1-5; 7 bases align to TRBD1. Material for sequencing was naive CD4+ T cells from PBMCs. Stated subset: CD45RA+ positively selected. This receptor was obtained from a young man in good health. Some clones in this sample may be carry-over from other donors' samples. The CDR3 nucleotides are TGTGCCAGCCAGGGACAGCTAAATCAGCCCCAGCATTTT. This sequence encodes CASQGQLNQPQHF.